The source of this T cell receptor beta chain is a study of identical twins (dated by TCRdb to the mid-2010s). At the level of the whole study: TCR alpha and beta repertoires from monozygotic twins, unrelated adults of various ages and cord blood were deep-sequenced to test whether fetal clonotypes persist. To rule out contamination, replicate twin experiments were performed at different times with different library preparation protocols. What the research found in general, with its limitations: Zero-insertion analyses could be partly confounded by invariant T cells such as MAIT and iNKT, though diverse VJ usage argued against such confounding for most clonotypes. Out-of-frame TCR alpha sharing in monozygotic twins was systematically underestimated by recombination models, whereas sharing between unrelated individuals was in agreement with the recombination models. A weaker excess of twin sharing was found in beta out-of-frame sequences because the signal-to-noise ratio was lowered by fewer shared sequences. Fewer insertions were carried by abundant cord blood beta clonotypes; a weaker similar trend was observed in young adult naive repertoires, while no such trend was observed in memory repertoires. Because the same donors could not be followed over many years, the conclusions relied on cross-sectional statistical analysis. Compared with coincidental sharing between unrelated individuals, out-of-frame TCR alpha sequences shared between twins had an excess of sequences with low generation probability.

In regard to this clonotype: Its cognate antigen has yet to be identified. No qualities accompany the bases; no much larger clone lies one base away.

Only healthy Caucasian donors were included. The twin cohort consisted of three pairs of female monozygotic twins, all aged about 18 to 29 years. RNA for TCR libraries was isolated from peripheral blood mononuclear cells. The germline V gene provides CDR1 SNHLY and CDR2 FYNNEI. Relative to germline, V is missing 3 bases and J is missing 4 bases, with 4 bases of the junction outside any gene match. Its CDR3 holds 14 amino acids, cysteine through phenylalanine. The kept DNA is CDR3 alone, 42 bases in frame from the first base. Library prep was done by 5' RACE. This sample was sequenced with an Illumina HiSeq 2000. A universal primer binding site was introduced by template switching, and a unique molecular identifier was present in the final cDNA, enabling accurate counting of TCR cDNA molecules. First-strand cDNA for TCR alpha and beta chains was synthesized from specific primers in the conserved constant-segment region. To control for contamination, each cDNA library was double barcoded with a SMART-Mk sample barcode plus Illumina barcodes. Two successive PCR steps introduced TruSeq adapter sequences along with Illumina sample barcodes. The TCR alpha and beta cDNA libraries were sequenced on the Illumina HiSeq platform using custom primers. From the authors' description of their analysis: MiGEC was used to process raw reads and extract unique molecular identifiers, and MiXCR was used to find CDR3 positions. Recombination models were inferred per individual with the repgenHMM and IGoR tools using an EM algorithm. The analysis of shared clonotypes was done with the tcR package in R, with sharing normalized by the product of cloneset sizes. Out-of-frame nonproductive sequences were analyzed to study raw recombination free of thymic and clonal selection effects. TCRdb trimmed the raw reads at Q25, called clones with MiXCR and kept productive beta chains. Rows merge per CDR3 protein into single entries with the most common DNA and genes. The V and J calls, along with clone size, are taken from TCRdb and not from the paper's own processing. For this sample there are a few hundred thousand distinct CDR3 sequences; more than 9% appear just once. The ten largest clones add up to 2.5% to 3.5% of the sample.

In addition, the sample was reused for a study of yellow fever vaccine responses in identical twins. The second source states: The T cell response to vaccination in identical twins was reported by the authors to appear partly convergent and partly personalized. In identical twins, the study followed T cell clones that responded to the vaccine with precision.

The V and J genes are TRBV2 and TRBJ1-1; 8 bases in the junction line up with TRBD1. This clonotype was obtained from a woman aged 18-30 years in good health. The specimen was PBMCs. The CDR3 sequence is CASSELGTGTEAFF. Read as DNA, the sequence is TGTGCCAGCAGTGAGTTGGGGACAGGCACTGAAGCTTTCTTT.